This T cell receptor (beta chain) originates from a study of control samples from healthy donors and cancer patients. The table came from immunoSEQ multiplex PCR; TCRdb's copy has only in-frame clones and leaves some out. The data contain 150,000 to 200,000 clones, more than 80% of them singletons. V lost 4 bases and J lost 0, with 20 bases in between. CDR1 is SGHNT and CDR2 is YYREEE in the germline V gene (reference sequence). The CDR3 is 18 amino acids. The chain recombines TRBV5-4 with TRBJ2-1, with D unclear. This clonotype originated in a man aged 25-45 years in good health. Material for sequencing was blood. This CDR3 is CASSKEPSARSSYNEQFF. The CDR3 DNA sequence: TGTGCCAGCAGCAAGGAACCCTCGGCGAGAAGCTCCTACAATGAGCAGTTCTTC.